This T cell receptor (beta chain) was obtained from a study of radiotherapy plus CTLA-4 blockade in lung cancer. The CDR3 is 15 residues long. In germline, CDR1 is SGDLS, CDR2 YYNGEE. Trimming took 4 bases from V and 4 from J, leaving 17 bases between them. The data were produced by immunoSEQ multiplex PCR, yet TCRdb's version contains in-frame clones alone and is incomplete. The data contain 90,000 to 130,000 clones, roughly four fifths of them singletons. The sequencing used peripheral blood, collected from a patient treated with radiotherapy plus ipilimumab. This clonotype originated in a human donor with non-small cell lung cancer that progressed on radiotherapy plus ipilimumab. Some clones in this sample may be carry-over from other donors' samples. The chain links TRBV9 to TRBJ1-2; weak D call: TRBD1 (5 bases). The CDR3 spells CASSRGHRTAYGYTF. The CDR3 DNA reads as TGTGCCAGCAGCCGAGGACACCGTACTGCCTATGGCTACACCTTC.